The rows below give T cell receptor beta chains drawn from one sample of a study of identical twins. Using its own MiXCR run on the 5' RACE reads, TCRdb lists one record per CDR3 protein. The data show more than 600,000 distinct CDR3 sequences, about 18% seen once. The data also belong to a second study, concerning T cells expressing NK-cell markers.

The sample taken for sequencing was PBMCs. The receptor set was obtained from a woman younger than 30 in good health. Both conserved end residues are part of each CDR3. The order of the fields is CDR3 protein, CDR3 DNA, V gene, D gene, J gene, clone size. D genes are given only for firm matches. Size values are once, few and many counts, or a class for expanded clones, and some rows have none.

CASSEVEAGADTQYF TGCGCCAGCAGTGAAGTCGAGGCCGGGGCGGATACGCAGTATTTT TRBV10-1 . TRBJ2-3 .
CASSGGQEHFTDTQYF TGCGCCAGCAGCGGCGGACAGGAGCATTTCACAGATACGCAGTATTTT TRBV5-1 TRBD1 TRBJ2-3 .
CATSDPRLAGEDEQFF TGTGCCACCAGTGACCCCCGACTAGCGGGAGAGGATGAGCAGTTCTTC TRBV24-1 TRBD2 TRBJ2-1 many
CASSVGRLNTEAFF TGTGCCAGCAGCGTAGGACGGTTAAACACTGAAGCTTTCTTT TRBV7-3 . TRBJ1-1 .
CASSLRGLAGENEQFF TGTGCCAGCAGCCTACGGGGACTAGCGGGAGAAAATGAGCAGTTCTTC TRBV7-2 TRBD2 TRBJ2-1 .
CASSFSGSSGEQFF TGTGCCAGCAGTTTTAGCGGGAGTAGCGGTGAGCAGTTCTTC TRBV12-3/TRBV12-4 TRBD2 TRBJ2-1 .
CASSPRMGDNEQFF TGTGCCAGCAGCCCCCGGATGGGGGACAATGAGCAGTTCTTC TRBV3-1 . TRBJ2-1 .
CASGQGATGANVLTF TGTGCCAGCGGACAGGGGGCGACTGGGGCCAACGTCCTGACTTTC TRBV6-1 TRBD1 TRBJ2-6 few
CASSPNGRGLDEQYF TGTGCCAGCTCACCCAATGGGAGGGGGCTCGACGAGCAGTACTTC TRBV18 . TRBJ2-7 .
CASSQSAGGGSYNEQFF TGTGCCAGCAGCCAATCTGCGGGAGGGGGCTCCTACAATGAGCAGTTCTTC TRBV3-1 TRBD2 TRBJ2-1 few
CASSSSVGGPSSYEQYF TGTGCCAGCAGCTCCTCCGTCGGGGGACCCTCCTCCTACGAGCAGTACTTC TRBV7-6 . TRBJ2-7 .
CATSDSGANEQYF TGTGCCACCAGTGATTCGGGGGCCAACGAGCAGTACTTC TRBV24-1 . TRBJ2-7 .
CASTEWGQRSYEQYF TGTGCCAGCACCGAATGGGGGCAGCGTTCCTACGAGCAGTACTTC TRBV2 . TRBJ2-7 few
CASRSGLAGVSYNEQFF TGCGCCAGCCGGTCGGGGCTAGCGGGGGTCTCCTACAATGAGCAGTTCTTC TRBV5-1 TRBD2 TRBJ2-1 .
CASSLFGAYNEQFF TGTGCCAGCAGTTTATTCGGGGCTTACAATGAGCAGTTCTTC TRBV12-3/TRBV12-4 . TRBJ2-1 few
CSGCTDTQYF TGCAGCGGCTGCACAGATACGCAGTATTTT TRBV29-1 . TRBJ2-3 .
CASRQTGNAFF TGTGCCAGCAGGCAGACAGGGAATGCTTTCTTT TRBV12-3/TRBV12-4 TRBD1 TRBJ1-1 many
CASWTVPSEQYF TGTGCCAGCTGGACTGTGCCCAGCGAGCAGTACTTC TRBV7-8 . TRBJ2-7 few
CASSFTGGGYEQFF TGTGCCAGCAGCTTCACAGGGGGCGGCTATGAGCAGTTCTTC TRBV5-6 TRBD1 TRBJ2-1 .
CASSHRGIGAFF TGTGCCAGCAGCCATAGGGGGATCGGGGCTTTCTTT TRBV12-3/TRBV12-4 . TRBJ1-1 few
CSARDLGFTQYF TGCAGTGCTAGAGATCTTGGTTTTACGCAGTATTTT TRBV20-1 . TRBJ2-3 few
CASSSSVLAGVGDTQYF TGTGCCAGCAGCTCGAGCGTACTAGCGGGGGTGGGAGATACGCAGTATTTT TRBV7-2 TRBD2 TRBJ2-3 once